Detailed here is one T cell receptor (beta chain). The entry originates in a study of T cell changes during pregnancy in multiple sclerosis. The table came from immunoSEQ multiplex PCR; TCRdb's copy has only in-frame clones and leaves some out. The table includes some 45,000 clones, around 92% detected once. The CDR3 has 14 amino acids. Trimming removed 3 bases from V and 3 bases from J, with 11 bases in between. From germline, CDR1 is MNHEY and CDR2 SVGAGI. The chain links TRBV6-5 to TRBJ1-2, with D perhaps matching TRBD1 (6 bases). This sequence was found in a female donor in good health, enrolled as a control in a pregnancy study. Sequencing was performed on CD4+ T cells from peripheral blood mononuclear cells, taken after pregnancy. The CDR3 region is CASSYGGADYGYTF. The CDR3 region has the DNA TGTGCCAGCAGTTATGGGGGGGCGGACTATGGCTACACCTTC.